Listed below are T cell receptor beta chains from one sample, sequenced in a study of shared clonotypes between healthy human individuals. TCRdb's table, derived via immunoSEQ multiplex PCR, lists solely in-frame clones and lacks some. The table includes roughly 1,500,000 clones, 95% to 99% detected once. Input material: naive CD4+ T cells sorted from blood. The receptor set was obtained from a man in his thirties or forties in good health. Both conserved end residues are part of each CDR3. Fields, in order: J gene, V gene, D gene, clone size, CDR3 protein, CDR3 DNA. A D gene is named only where the DNA matches it firmly. Size values are once, few and many counts, or a class for expanded clones, and some rows have none.

j_gene: TRBJ2-5; v_gene: TRBV5-1; d_gene: TRBD2; abundance: .; CDR3aa: CASSIGLAGEETQYF; CDR3nt: TGCGCCAGCAGCATAGGACTAGCGGGAGAAGAGACCCAGTACTTC
j_gene: TRBJ2-1; v_gene: TRBV18; d_gene: TRBD2; abundance: .; CDR3aa: CASSPRGTSGSSSYNEQFF; CDR3nt: TGTGCCAGCTCACCACGGGGGACTAGCGGGTCAAGCTCCTACAATGAGCAGTTCTTC
j_gene: TRBJ1-3; v_gene: TRBV7-9; d_gene: .; abundance: .; CDR3aa: CASSLSRGSGNTIYF; CDR3nt: TGTGCCAGCAGCTTATCCAGGGGCTCTGGAAACACCATATATTTT
j_gene: TRBJ2-4; v_gene: TRBV11-2; d_gene: TRBD1; abundance: .; CDR3aa: CASSLTGQGAKNIQYF; CDR3nt: TGTGCCAGCAGCTTAACGGGACAGGGCGCCAAAAACATTCAGTACTTC
j_gene: TRBJ2-3; v_gene: TRBV7-2; d_gene: TRBD2; abundance: .; CDR3aa: CASSLAGALTDTQYF; CDR3nt: TGTGCCAGCAGCCTAGCGGGAGCCCTCACAGATACGCAGTATTTT
j_gene: TRBJ2-7; v_gene: TRBV6-5; d_gene: .; abundance: .; CDR3aa: CASTPGIKKWNEQYF; CDR3nt: TGTGCCAGCACCCCGGGTATAAAGAAGTGGAACGAGCAGTACTTC
j_gene: TRBJ1-2; v_gene: TRBV19; d_gene: TRBD1; abundance: .; CDR3aa: CASSMPFRAGGPNSNGYTF; CDR3nt: TGTGCCAGTAGTATGCCTTTTCGGGCAGGGGGGCCTAACTCAAATGGCTACACCTTC
j_gene: TRBJ2-1; v_gene: TRBV11-2; d_gene: .; abundance: .; CDR3aa: CASSLVLDRYYNEQFF; CDR3nt: TGTGCCAGCAGCTTAGTCCTGGACAGATACTACAATGAGCAGTTCTTC
j_gene: TRBJ2-1; v_gene: TRBV5-1; d_gene: .; abundance: .; CDR3aa: CASSSYNEQFF; CDR3nt: TGCGCCAGCAGCTCCTACAATGAGCAGTTCTTC
j_gene: TRBJ1-3; v_gene: TRBV5-5; d_gene: .; abundance: once; CDR3aa: CASSLATGGSGNTIYF; CDR3nt: TGTGCCAGCAGCTTGGCCACGGGCGGCTCTGGAAACACCATATATTTT
j_gene: TRBJ1-4; v_gene: TRBV6-1; d_gene: .; abundance: .; CDR3aa: CASSEVPSTANEKLFF; CDR3nt: TGTGCCAGCAGTGAAGTACCGTCTACGGCTAATGAAAAACTGTTTTTT
j_gene: TRBJ2-5; v_gene: TRBV6-6; d_gene: .; abundance: .; CDR3aa: CASSYSLSGQETQYF; CDR3nt: TGTGCCAGCAGTTACTCGCTAAGCGGCCAAGAGACCCAGTACTTC
j_gene: TRBJ2-7; v_gene: TRBV5-1; d_gene: .; abundance: .; CDR3aa: CASSLRDTYEQYF; CDR3nt: TGCGCCAGCAGCTTGAGGGACACCTACGAGCAGTACTTC
j_gene: TRBJ2-7; v_gene: TRBV5-1; d_gene: TRBD2; abundance: .; CDR3aa: CASSPFLEREVGQYF; CDR3nt: TGCGCCAGCAGCCCCTTTTTAGAGCGGGAGGTCGGGCAGTACTTC
j_gene: TRBJ1-5; v_gene: TRBV19; d_gene: .; abundance: .; CDR3aa: CASSPLVGGDNQPQHF; CDR3nt: TGTGCCAGTAGTCCTCTCGTAGGGGGGGACAATCAGCCCCAGCATTTT
j_gene: TRBJ2-2; v_gene: TRBV18; d_gene: TRBD1; abundance: .; CDR3aa: CASSPGTGITGELFF; CDR3nt: TGTGCCAGCTCTCCCGGGACAGGGATCACCGGGGAGCTGTTTTTT
j_gene: TRBJ2-7; v_gene: TRBV10-3; d_gene: .; abundance: .; CDR3aa: CATSPLGEQYF; CDR3nt: TGTGCCACATCCCCGCTAGGCGAGCAGTACTTC
j_gene: TRBJ2-2; v_gene: TRBV15; d_gene: .; abundance: .; CDR3aa: CATSRNRDIVTGELFF; CDR3nt: TGTGCCACCAGCAGAAACCGGGACATTGTCACCGGGGAGCTGTTTTTT
j_gene: TRBJ2-7; v_gene: TRBV28; d_gene: .; abundance: .; CDR3aa: CASSFLTAGTSYEQYF; CDR3nt: TGTGCCAGCAGTTTCCTGACTGCAGGAACAAGCTACGAGCAGTACTTC
j_gene: TRBJ1-2; v_gene: TRBV19; d_gene: TRBD1; abundance: .; CDR3aa: CASSSPAQGGADYGYTF; CDR3nt: TGTGCCAGTAGTTCACCCGCCCAAGGGGGCGCGGACTATGGCTACACCTTC
j_gene: TRBJ2-1; v_gene: TRBV28; d_gene: .; abundance: once; CDR3aa: CASSLAVEQFF; CDR3nt: TGTGCCAGCAGTTTGGCAGTTGAGCAGTTCTTC
j_gene: TRBJ2-6; v_gene: TRBV28; d_gene: TRBD1; abundance: .; CDR3aa: CASSLMGFGTGGAGRANVLTF; CDR3nt: TGTGCCAGCAGTTTAATGGGTTTTGGGACAGGCGGGGCGGGAAGGGCCAACGTCCTGACTTTC
j_gene: TRBJ2-7; v_gene: TRBV5-1; d_gene: TRBD2; abundance: .; CDR3aa: CASSSGIAGATEQYF; CDR3nt: TGCGCCAGCAGCTCCGGAATAGCGGGAGCCACCGAGCAGTACTTC
j_gene: TRBJ1-1; v_gene: TRBV5-5; d_gene: .; abundance: .; CDR3aa: CASSFLDQESTEAFF; CDR3nt: TGTGCCAGCAGCTTCCTGGACCAAGAATCCACTGAAGCTTTCTTT
j_gene: TRBJ1-1; v_gene: TRBV5-1; d_gene: TRBD1; abundance: .; CDR3aa: CASSSPGGRNTEAFF; CDR3nt: TGCGCCAGCAGCTCTCCAGGGGGCCGAAACACTGAAGCTTTCTTT
j_gene: TRBJ1-2; v_gene: TRBV7-2; d_gene: .; abundance: .; CDR3aa: CASSFSLRGDGYTF; CDR3nt: TGTGCCAGCAGCTTTTCATTGCGGGGTGATGGCTACACCTTC
j_gene: TRBJ1-4; v_gene: TRBV28; d_gene: .; abundance: .; CDR3aa: CASTHGGGGDEKLFF; CDR3nt: TGTGCCAGCACCCACGGCGGCGGGGGGGATGAAAAACTGTTTTTT
j_gene: TRBJ1-5; v_gene: TRBV28; d_gene: .; abundance: few; CDR3aa: CASSLLNQPQHF; CDR3nt: TGTGCCAGCAGTTTGCTCAATCAGCCCCAGCATTTT
j_gene: TRBJ2-7; v_gene: TRBV18; d_gene: .; abundance: .; CDR3aa: CASSPSRGMVEQYF; CDR3nt: TGTGCCAGCTCACCTTCCCGCGGGATGGTCGAGCAGTACTTC
j_gene: TRBJ1-1; v_gene: TRBV5-6; d_gene: .; abundance: .; CDR3aa: CASSLASENEAFF; CDR3nt: TGTGCCAGCAGCTTGGCCTCGGAGAATGAAGCTTTCTTT
j_gene: TRBJ1-5; v_gene: TRBV5-5; d_gene: .; abundance: .; CDR3aa: CASSDGPVQNQPQHF; CDR3nt: TGTGCCAGCAGCGACGGTCCAGTACAAAATCAGCCCCAGCATTTT
j_gene: TRBJ1-3; v_gene: TRBV7-8; d_gene: .; abundance: .; CDR3aa: CASSSSRGRAPSGNTIYF; CDR3nt: TGTGCCAGCAGCTCCTCCAGGGGCAGGGCACCCTCTGGAAACACCATATATTTT
j_gene: TRBJ2-7; v_gene: TRBV7-8; d_gene: TRBD2; abundance: .; CDR3aa: CASSQWTSGSSYEQYF; CDR3nt: TGTGCCAGCAGCCAGTGGACTAGCGGTTCCTCCTACGAGCAGTACTTC
j_gene: TRBJ2-3; v_gene: TRBV25-1; d_gene: TRBD1; abundance: .; CDR3aa: CASSRQGYTDTQYF; CDR3nt: TGTGCCAGCAGTCGACAGGGGTACACAGATACGCAGTATTTT
j_gene: TRBJ1-3; v_gene: TRBV10-3; d_gene: TRBD1; abundance: .; CDR3aa: CAIGSDRASGNTIYF; CDR3nt: TGTGCCATCGGAAGCGACAGGGCCTCTGGAAACACCATATATTTT
j_gene: TRBJ2-1; v_gene: TRBV11-2; d_gene: TRBD2; abundance: once; CDR3aa: CASSGLAGSYNEQFF; CDR3nt: TGTGCCAGCAGCGGACTAGCCGGCTCCTACAATGAGCAGTTCTTC
j_gene: TRBJ2-2; v_gene: TRBV5-4; d_gene: .; abundance: few; CDR3aa: CASSTNTGELFF; CDR3nt: TGTGCCAGCAGCACCAACACCGGGGAGCTGTTTTTT
j_gene: TRBJ2-2; v_gene: TRBV10-1; d_gene: .; abundance: .; CDR3aa: CASSNAGPTAELFF; CDR3nt: TGCGCCAGCAGTAATGCTGGGCCCACTGCGGAGCTGTTTTTT
j_gene: TRBJ1-1; v_gene: TRBV10-2; d_gene: TRBD1; abundance: once; CDR3aa: CASTGTGRAEAFF; CDR3nt: TGCGCCAGCACCGGGACAGGGAGAGCTGAAGCTTTCTTT
j_gene: TRBJ2-1; v_gene: TRBV4-3; d_gene: TRBD2; abundance: .; CDR3aa: CASSPRLAANNEQFF; CDR3nt: TGCGCCAGCAGCCCGCGGCTAGCGGCGAACAATGAGCAGTTCTTC
j_gene: TRBJ2-1; v_gene: TRBV19; d_gene: .; abundance: .; CDR3aa: CASSIQDGWVYNEQFF; CDR3nt: TGTGCCAGTAGTATCCAAGACGGTTGGGTGTACAATGAGCAGTTCTTC
j_gene: TRBJ1-1; v_gene: TRBV6-6; d_gene: .; abundance: .; CDR3aa: CASSHPLRATEAFF; CDR3nt: TGTGCCAGCAGTCACCCACTGCGGGCAACTGAAGCTTTCTTT
j_gene: TRBJ1-2; v_gene: TRBV5-6; d_gene: .; abundance: .; CDR3aa: CASSFPGSYGYTF; CDR3nt: TGTGCCAGCAGCTTCCCAGGGAGCTATGGCTACACCTTC
j_gene: TRBJ2-1; v_gene: TRBV7-9; d_gene: .; abundance: .; CDR3aa: CASSQEQYNEQFF; CDR3nt: TGTGCCAGCAGCCAAGAACAGTACAATGAGCAGTTCTTC
j_gene: TRBJ2-2; v_gene: TRBV9; d_gene: .; abundance: .; CDR3aa: CASNRNSNTGELFF; CDR3nt: TGTGCCAGCAACCGAAATTCGAACACCGGGGAGCTGTTTTTT
j_gene: TRBJ1-2; v_gene: TRBV1; d_gene: .; abundance: .; CDR3aa: CTSSQDRAHGYTF; CDR3nt: TGCACCAGCAGCCAAGACAGGGCCCATGGCTACACCTTC
j_gene: TRBJ2-4; v_gene: TRBV5-4; d_gene: .; abundance: .; CDR3aa: CASSLVGVGEGPQNIQYF; CDR3nt: TGTGCCAGCAGCTTGGTGGGGGTTGGGGAAGGCCCTCAAAACATTCAGTACTTC
j_gene: TRBJ2-2; v_gene: TRBV9; d_gene: TRBD2; abundance: .; CDR3aa: CASEREGLGTGELFF; CDR3nt: TGTGCCAGCGAGCGGGAGGGCCTCGGGACCGGGGAGCTGTTTTTT
j_gene: TRBJ1-2; v_gene: TRBV2; d_gene: .; abundance: .; CDR3aa: CASSEGVLGYTF; CDR3nt: TGTGCCAGCAGTGAAGGGGTGCTGGGCTACACCTTC